A single sample is the source of the 27 T cell receptor beta chains below, sequenced in a study of blood T cell repertoires in COVID-19 (dated by TCRdb to 2020 to 2022). Libraries were built with the immunoSEQ multiplex PCR assay. TCRdb retrieved this table from immuneACCESS and kept in-frame rearrangements only. Not all clones are present; in checked studies, unresolved V genes account for under half, and no reason is known for the remainder. The sample profile shows some 340,000 clones; 75% to 90% of them were found once. Roughly 5.1% of the sample goes to the ten largest clones. Sequencing was done on a sample of PBMCs or T cells enriched from blood (not recorded which). All receptors come from a woman aged 50 to 65 who had recovered from COVID-19.

This chain joins TRBV12-3 or TRBV12-4 and TRBJ1-1; D is perhaps TRBD1 (6 bases). Deletions cut 6 bases from V and 10 bases from J, with 15 bases between. The CDR3 extends over 12 amino acids. CDR3 coding DNA: TGTGCCAGCAGCTCAGTTACAGGGACAGCTTTCTTT. Translated: CASSSVTGTAFF.

The chain combines TRBV2 with TRBJ2-5, with TRBD2 as a possible D gene (5 bases). V was pared by 7 bases and J by 3 bases, with 9 bases between. The germline V gene encodes CDR1 SNHLY and CDR2 FYNNEI. The CDR3 consists of 12 residues. CDR3 nucleotide sequence: TGTGCCAGCATTCGGGAAGAAGAGACCCAGTACTTC. Translation gives CASIREEETQYF.

The chain couples TRBV7-9 to TRBJ1-2; 7 bases map to TRBD1. Germline V CDR1 and CDR2: SEHNR, FQNEAQ (reference sequence). The CDR3 is made up of 16 amino acids. After removal of 0 bases from V and 5 bases from J, the junction contained 9 bases not matched to a gene. CDR3 amino acids: CASSLASTGARYGYTF. In DNA, the CDR3 is TGTGCCAGCAGCTTAGCAAGTACAGGGGCGCGGTATGGCTACACCTTC. The full variable domain, with the rest looked up from reference TRBV7-9 and TRBJ1-2, is DTGVSQNPRHKITKRGQNVTFRCDPISEHNRLYWYRQTLGQGPEFLTYFQNEAQLEKSRLLSDRFSAERPKGSFSTLEIQRTEQGDSAMYLCASSLASTGARYGYTFGSGTRLTVV.

This chain uses TRBV6-5 with TRBJ1-2; D is possibly TRBD1 (5 bases). The ends were cut back, 5 bases at V and 5 bases at J, with 9 bases in the middle. This CDR3 is built from 12 residues. CDR1 is MNHEY and CDR2 is SVGAGI in the germline V gene. CDR3 region: CASSNQGYGYTF. CDR3 sequence (DNA): TGTGCCAGCAGTAATCAGGGATATGGCTACACCTTC.

This clone was observed once. CDR3 in amino acids: CASSPQGKNTEAFF. The CDR3 DNA reads as TGTGCCAGCTCACCACAGGGGAAGAACACTGAAGCTTTCTTT. The chain combines TRBV18 with TRBJ1-1; D is perhaps TRBD1 (5 bases). Germline V gives CDR1 KGHSH, CDR2 LQKENI. The germline V and J ends were trimmed by 1 base and 1 base, with 7 bases remaining between them. This CDR3 region has 14 residues.

This sequence joins TRBV11-3 and TRBJ2-3, with TRBD1 as a possible D gene (7 bases). Trimming pared 5 bases from V and 4 bases from J, leaving 13 bases between. The CDR3 has 14 amino acids. Germline loops: CDR1 SGHNT, CDR2 YENEEA. This chain's CDR3 is CASSPGGMSDTQYF. The CDR3 region has the DNA TGTGCCAGCAGCCCAGGGGGGATGTCAGATACGCAGTATTTT.

The chain couples TRBV6-5 to TRBJ1-1, with TRBD1 matching 7 bases. The germline CDR1 and CDR2 sequences are MNHEY and SVGAGI. There are 15 residues in the CDR3. Losses at the gene ends were 5 bases for V and 0 bases for J; bases not matched to a gene: 6. The CDR3 sequence: CASSLETGMNTEAFF. In nucleotides, the CDR3 is TGTGCCAGCAGTCTTGAGACAGGGATGAACACTGAAGCTTTCTTT.

The CDR3 nucleotides read TGTGCCGCCCTTCTCCAGGGCCAAGGGGGAAGCTATGGCTACACCTTC. Encoded protein: CAALLQGQGGSYGYTF. The chain joins TRBV13 to TRBJ1-2, with TRBD1 as a possible D gene (6 bases). This CDR3 comprises 16 residues. Germline values: CDR1 PRHDT, CDR2 FYEKMQ (reference sequence). Trimming cost V 11 bases and J 4 bases, with 26 bases left between them.

V usage is TRBV9 and J usage is TRBJ2-1; 8 bases agree with TRBD1. V gave up 0 bases and J gave up 7 bases; unmatched junction bases: 6. The CDR3 is 15 amino acids. The germline gives CDR1 SGDLS, CDR2 YYNGEE. The CDR3 coding sequence is TGTGCCAGCAGCGTAGTTGGGACAGGTACTAATGAGCAGTTCTTC. Translating gives CASSVVGTGTNEQFF.

The rearrangement joins TRBV7-9 to TRBJ2-5; TRBD2 might be the D (6 bases). V was trimmed by 8 bases and J by 5 bases, leaving 21 bases between them. This CDR3 contains 15 residues. Germline assignment: CDR1 SEHNR and CDR2 FQNEAQ (reference sequence). This CDR3 is CASSLNGGLKETQYF. The CDR3 bases are TGTGCCAGCTCCCTTAACGGGGGTCTAAAGGAGACCCAGTACTTC. Based on the CDR3 plus reference TRBV7-9 and TRBJ2-5, the full variable domain is DTGVSQNPRHKITKRGQNVTFRCDPISEHNRLYWYRQTLGQGPEFLTYFQNEAQLEKSRLLSDRFSAERPKGSFSTLEIQRTEQGDSAMYLCASSLNGGLKETQYFGPGTRLLVL.

The rearrangement links TRBV2 to TRBJ2-1, with 10 bases identical to TRBD2. Germline CDR1 and CDR2: SNHLY and FYNNEI. J gave up 4 bases and V 4 bases, and 4 bases lay outside the gene matches. CDR3 length: 15 residues. This chain's CDR3 is CASSVLSGGYNEQFF. CDR3 DNA sequence: TGTGCCAGCAGTGTTCTTAGCGGGGGGTACAATGAGCAGTTCTTC. The variable domain in full, with the rest retrieved from reference TRBV2 and TRBJ2-1, is EPEVTQTPSHQVTQMGQEVILRCVPISNHLYFYWYRQILGQKVEFLVSFYNNEISEKSEIFDDQFSVERPDGSNFTLKIRSTKLEDSAMYFCASSVLSGGYNEQFFGPGTRLTVL.

The rearrangement links TRBV4-1 to TRBJ1-2; weak D call: TRBD1 (5 bases). The CDR3 spans 18 residues. The ends were cut back, 3 bases at V and 4 bases at J, with 24 bases in the middle. Germline V lookup: CDR1 MGHRA, CDR2 YSYEKL. The chain's CDR3 is CASSQGRGRLSGFYGYTF. CDR3 coding DNA: TGCGCCAGCAGCCAGGGGCGGGGACGGCTCTCCGGCTTCTATGGCTACACCTTC.

The chain combines TRBV11-2 with TRBJ1-1; tentatively, D is TRBD1 (5 bases). Trimming took 0 bases from V and 0 from J, leaving 11 bases between them. Germline V gene data show CDR1 as SGHAT and CDR2 as FQNNGV. CDR3 size: 16 residues. The CDR3 DNA is TGTGCCAGCAGCTTAGAGGGGGGTGTGGTGAACACTGAAGCTTTCTTT. Its protein product is CASSLEGGVVNTEAFF.

About this clone itself: At the DNA level, this CDR3 is encoded by other sequences in the same sample as well. This chain joins TRBV9 and TRBJ2-1; D remains unclear. The V gene's germline CDR1 is SGDLS and CDR2 YYNGEE. This CDR3 comprises 15 residues. V shed 0 bases and J shed 0 bases, with 7 bases lying between them. The CDR3 is CASSVGGNSYNEQFF. For the CDR3, the DNA is TGTGCCAGCAGCGTAGGCGGAAACTCCTACAATGAGCAGTTCTTC.

The rearrangement links TRBV7-3 to TRBJ1-2; possibly TRBD1 for D (5 bases). This CDR3 has 13 amino acids. With 5 bases removed from V and 6 bases from J, the gap between germline ends came to 13 bases. CDR1 is SGHTA and CDR2 is FQGTGA in the germline V gene. CDR3 coding DNA: TGTGCCAGCAGCGACTCCTCAGGGAATGGCTACACCTTC. Amino acid sequence: CASSDSSGNGYTF.

The chain has TRBV7-3 and TRBJ2-1, with D hard to call. V dropped 2 bases and J dropped 0 bases, with 11 bases sitting between them. The CDR3 is 16 amino acids. Germline CDR1 and CDR2: SGHTA and FQGTGA. The CDR3 nucleotides are TGTGCCAGCAGCTTAGAAGCGCCTAGCTCCTACAATGAGCAGTTCTTC. Protein sequence: CASSLEAPSSYNEQFF.

The chain is built from TRBV19 and TRBJ1-5; TRBD1 agrees at 11 bases. From germline, CDR1 is LNHDA and CDR2 SQIVND (reference sequence). The CDR3 consists of 19 residues. V was clipped by 3 bases and J by 6 bases; unmatched bases: 16. CDR3 sequence reads: CASSILLGTGGWTVQPQHF. CDR3 DNA: TGTGCCAGTAGTATTTTGCTCGGGACAGGGGGGTGGACTGTTCAGCCCCAGCATTTT.

The CDR3 protein is CASSLEDSGNTIYF. CDR3 coding DNA: TGCGCCAGCAGCTTGGAGGACAGTGGAAACACCATATATTTT. The chain links TRBV5-1 to TRBJ1-3; D possibly corresponds to TRBD1 (6 bases). This CDR3 is 14 amino acids long. Germline V gene data show CDR1 as SGHRS and CDR2 as YFSETQ. Between the trimmed V and J ends, which lost 0 bases and 3 bases, there was a span of 7 bases.

The chain uses TRBV7-2 and TRBJ1-6, with 9 bases that match TRBD1. Per the germline V gene, CDR1 is SGHTA and CDR2 is FQGNSA. The trim removed 4 bases at V and 10 bases at J, leaving 8 bases unmatched. This CDR3 comprises 15 residues. CDR3 amino acids: CASSSLGTGMSPLHF. Here the CDR3 DNA reads TGTGCCAGCAGCTCTTTGGGGACAGGGATGTCACCCCTCCACTTT. Combining the CDR3 with reference TRBV7-2 and TRBJ1-6 gives the whole variable domain GAGVSQSPSNKVTEKGKDVELRCDPISGHTALYWYRQSLGQGLEFLIYFQGNSAPDKSGLPSDRFSAERTGGSVSTLTIQRTQQEDSAVYLCASSSLGTGMSPLHFGNGTRLTVT.

V is TRBV6-6 and J is TRBJ1-2, with 7 bases fitting TRBD1. V dropped 11 bases and J dropped 0; count of bases not matched to a gene: 9. Germline assignment: CDR1 MNHNY and CDR2 SVGAGI (reference sequence). The CDR3 runs 14 residues. Here the CDR3 DNA reads TGTGCCGCCACCACCCAGGGGGCTAACTATGGCTACACCTTC. Amino acids: CAATTQGANYGYTF.

This chain joins TRBV19 and TRBJ2-5; 8 nucleotides align to TRBD1. Germline V lookup: CDR1 LNHDA, CDR2 SQIVND (reference sequence). The CDR3 is made up of 14 amino acids. V trimming: 10 bases; J trimming: 4 bases; junction bases outside the gene matches: 11. CDR3 bases: TGTGCCACGGCCCAGAGACAGGGGTCAGAGACCCAGTACTTC. It yields the protein CATAQRQGSETQYF.

The chain links TRBV6-5 to TRBJ1-2; 7 bases are shared with TRBD1. The junction had 9 bases not matched to a gene; V was cut back by 6 bases and J by 2 bases. Per the germline V gene, CDR1 is MNHEY and CDR2 is SVGAGI. CDR3 length: 15 residues. The CDR3: CASRHRGAGNYGYTF. Written as DNA, the CDR3 is TGTGCCAGCAGACACAGGGGCGCAGGGAACTATGGCTACACCTTC.

The V and J genes are TRBV5-1 and TRBJ2-1, with TRBD2 matching over 10 bases. The V and J ends lost 0 bases and 4 bases, in that order; junction bases with no gene match: 4. CDR3 length: 16 amino acids. The germline V gene encodes CDR1 SGHRS and CDR2 YFSETQ. The DNA for the CDR3 is TGCGCCAGCAGCTTGGTCCAGCGGGAGGGGTACAATGAGCAGTTCTTC. Encoded protein: CASSLVQREGYNEQFF.

This clone was counted once. The chain has TRBV15 and TRBJ1-4; 7 bases are shared with TRBD1. J lost 5 bases, V lost 7 bases, and 7 bases had no gene match. Germline V gives CDR1 LNHNV, CDR2 YYDKDF (reference sequence). The CDR3 has 14 residues. The CDR3 loop reads CATKTGQSNEKLFF. The CDR3 bases are TGTGCCACCAAAACGGGACAGAGCAATGAAAAACTGTTTTTT.

The rearrangement links TRBV30 to TRBJ1-1; D remains unclear. V lost 3 bases to trimming and J lost 9 bases, with 14 bases between them. This CDR3 contains 12 residues. Germline loops: CDR1 GTSNPN, CDR2 SVGIG (reference sequence). The chain's CDR3 is CAWSGGIAQAFF. In DNA form, the CDR3 reads TGTGCCTGGAGCGGAGGGATCGCTCAAGCTTTCTTT.

The chain carries TRBV19 and TRBJ1-2; 12 bases fit TRBD1. V shed 3 bases, J shed 6 bases, and the junction held 8 bases outside the gene matches. CDR1 and CDR2 from the germline V gene are LNHDA and SQIVND (reference sequence). This CDR3 is 16 amino acids long. The chain's CDR3 is CASSIDGTGGIDGYTF. DNA for the CDR3: TGTGCCAGTAGTATCGATGGGACAGGGGGCATCGATGGCTACACCTTC.

This clone has only one observation. The CDR3 region is CSVELSPYEQYF. In DNA form, the CDR3 reads TGCAGCGTTGAATTGAGCCCCTACGAGCAGTACTTC. The rearrangement uses TRBV29-1 and TRBJ2-7, with D unclear. CDR1 and CDR2 (germline): SQVTM, ANQGSEA. This CDR3 region has 12 residues. The V gene lost 2 bases and the J gene lost 2 bases, with 7 bases spanning the gap.